This T cell receptor beta chain appears in the sequencing data of a study of PD-1 blockade in classical Hodgkin lymphoma. Method: immunoSEQ multiplex PCR; TCRdb's copy keeps in-frame clones and lacks some. Of some 26,000 clones listed, over 75% are singletons. With 9 bases clipped from V and 0 bases from J, the junction kept 6 bases outside the gene matches. The CDR3 loop spans 16 amino acids. Germline lookup yields CDR1 SEHNR and CDR2 FQNEAQ (reference sequence). General study points: Possibly reflecting disease activity or prior therapy, repertoire differences have causes that remain undefined. Compared with healthy donors, newly diagnosed patients reportedly showed lower baseline TCR diversity. TCR diversity in CD4+, not CD8+, cells rose significantly by C4D1.

With regard to this clone: Its antigen is currently unknown.

Regarding time point: cycle 4 day 1 (C4D1), after more than 5 weeks of nivolumab. Each patient experienced a relapse that followed autologous stem cell transplantation, and brentuximab vedotin exposure varied. Thawed PBMCs underwent magnetic negative selection to yield purified CD4+ T cells. The source of this sequence is a human donor with classical Hodgkin lymphoma. The sequenced sample was CD4+ T cells from blood, obtained before the fourth cycle of nivolumab. This sequence joins TRBV7-9 and TRBJ2-6; 9 positions match TRBD1. The CDR3 loop is CARSTGGSSGANVLTF. CDR3 DNA sequence: TGTGCCAGGTCGACAGGGGGAAGCTCTGGGGCCAACGTCCTGACTTTC.